This passage covers 7 T cell receptor beta chains from one sample sequenced in a study of breast tumors, draining lymph nodes, adjacent tissues. MiXCR, run by TCRdb on the multiplex PCR reads, gives a single entry per CDR3 protein. The sample lists about 300,000 distinct CDR3 sequences, roughly 30% occurring once. Samples came from axillary lymph nodes draining the breast cancer. Sequencing used axillary lymph node tissue. The receptors come from a female donor with breast cancer. Some clones in this sample may be carry-over from other donors' samples.

The genes are TRBV12-3 or TRBV12-4 and TRBJ1-2, with 12 nucleotides matching TRBD1. The CDR3 is 15 residues long. The V and J ends lost 8 bases and 7 bases, in that order; junction bases with no gene match: 11. CDR3 sequence reads: CASEGQGAGSGGYTF. The CDR3 DNA is TGTGCCAGCGAGGGACAGGGGGCAGGATCGGGTGGCTACACCTTC.

Regarding this clonotype: A much larger clone lies a single base off, so this may be a read error. V and J are TRBV27 and TRBJ1-4; D is uncertain. Germline-derived CDR1 and CDR2 are MNHEY and SMNVEV (reference sequence). The CDR3 covers 14 residues. CDR3 nucleotides: TGTGGCAGCAGTTTTAGTACAACTAATGAAAAACTGTTTTTT. Protein: CGSSFSTTNEKLFF.

This clonotype was seen ten or more times. V usage is TRBV20-1 and J usage is TRBJ1-5; possible D gene TRBD1, 6 bases. V was cut by 4 bases and J by 4 bases, with 17 bases left in between. CDR3 length: 15 amino acids. The germline V gene encodes CDR1 DFQATT and CDR2 SNEGSKA (reference sequence). The CDR3 bases are TGCAGTGCTAAGCAGGGGAGCGCCGGGAATCAGCCCCAGCATTTT. This sequence encodes CSAKQGSAGNQPQHF.

This clonotype has a count of ten or more. This chain uses TRBV20-1 with TRBJ2-7, with 11 nucleotides matching TRBD2. CDR3 length equals 13 residues. Per the germline V gene, CDR1 is DFQATT and CDR2 is SNEGSKA (reference sequence). Trimming cost V 4 bases and J 6 bases; bases outside gene matches: 5. The CDR3: CSAIAGGPREQYF. For the CDR3, the DNA is TGCAGTGCTATAGCGGGAGGGCCGCGCGAGCAGTACTTC.

This clonotype came up many times. V is TRBV4-2 and J is TRBJ2-7, with 10 bases identical to TRBD1. Trimming at V came to 4 bases and at J to 3 bases, leaving 6 bases not matched to a gene. This CDR3 region has 15 residues. Germline assignment: CDR1 LGHNA and CDR2 YNFKEQ. The CDR3 is CASSRSGQGIYEQYF. The CDR3 region has the DNA TGTGCCAGCAGCCGGTCGGGACAGGGGATCTACGAGCAGTACTTC.

This clonotype was seen repeatedly, ten times or more. The chain joins TRBV11-3 to TRBJ2-2; D is ambiguous. From germline, CDR1 is SGHNT and CDR2 YENEEA. With 4 bases removed from V and 5 bases from J, the gap between germline ends came to 14 bases. CDR3 length equals 15 residues. The CDR3 coding sequence is TGTGCCAGCAGCTCACCTCCGACATCTACCGGGGAGCTGTTTTTT. Its protein product is CASSSPPTSTGELFF. Variable domain in full (rest from reference TRBV11-3 and TRBJ2-2): EAGVVQSPRYKIIEKKQPVAFWCNPISGHNTLYWYLQNLGQGPELLIRYENEEAVDDSQLPKDRFSAERLKGVDSTLKIQPAELGDSAVYLCASSSPPTSTGELFFGEGSRLTVL.

In this sample, this clonotype turned up many times. The V and J genes are TRBV2 and TRBJ2-7, with 7 positions matching TRBD1. The CDR3 extends over 14 amino acids. V shed 6 bases and J 1 base; nucleotides not matched to a gene: 6. CDR1 and CDR2 (germline): SNHLY, FYNNEI. The CDR3 DNA follows: TGTGCCAGCAGGCGACAGGGTGGGTCCTACGAGCAGTACTTC. Protein product: CASRRQGGSYEQYF.